These T cell receptor beta chains were read from a single sample in a study of beta chain features in type 1 diabetes. TCRdb's copy holds only in-frame clones and misses some; the assay was immunoSEQ multiplex PCR. The sample yields 310,000 or so clones, 6.5% to 10% seen once. The specimen sequenced was central memory CD4+ T cells from blood. These receptors were taken from a young woman in good health. The CDR3 runs from the conserved cysteine through the conserved F or W. The order of the fields is J gene, clone size, V gene, D gene, CDR3 DNA, CDR3 protein. D genes are given only for firm matches. The size of a clone is reported for some rows only, either as once, few or many, or as a class for expanded clones.

TRBJ2-3,few,TRBV5-8,.,TGTGCCAGCAGCAAAGAGAGCACAGATACGCAGTATTTT,CASSKESTDTQYF
TRBJ2-3,.,TRBV4-3,TRBD2,TGCGCCAGCAGCCAAGGTGTAGCGGGAGCCCAAAGTGGAGATACGCAGTATTTT,CASSQGVAGAQSGDTQYF
TRBJ2-7,few,TRBV5-1,.,TGCGCCAGCAGCCTCGGTACCTACGAGCAGTACTTC,CASSLGTYEQYF
TRBJ2-6,few,TRBV7-2,TRBD2,TGTGCCAGCAGCTTAAGAAGAGGAATAGCGGGAGTTGGGGCCAACGTCCTGACTTTC,CASSLRRGIAGVGANVLTF
TRBJ1-5,.,TRBV18,TRBD1,TGTGCCAGCTCACCCTGGCCAGGGGGGCAGCCCCAGCATTTT,CASSPWPGGQPQHF
TRBJ2-5,.,TRBV4-2,TRBD2,TGTGCCAGCAGCCAAGAATTCGGGAGGGGGGAGACCCAGTACTTC,CASSQEFGRGETQYF
TRBJ2-7,.,TRBV7-9,.,TGTGCCAGCAGCGGGCAGGGCGCGTACGAGCAGTACTTC,CASSGQGAYEQYF
TRBJ2-2,.,TRBV2,.,TGTGCCAGCAGTGTATCCCAGAACACCGGGGAGCTGTTTTTT,CASSVSQNTGELFF
TRBJ2-5,.,TRBV28,.,TGTGCCAGCAGTTCAGGATCCCAAGAGACCCAGTACTTC,CASSSGSQETQYF
TRBJ1-1,few,TRBV7-8,TRBD1,TGTGCCAGCAGCTTATGGGTGACAGGGGATAGAGGGATGAACACTGAAGCTTTCTTT,CASSLWVTGDRGMNTEAFF
TRBJ1-2,few,TRBV19,TRBD1,TGTGCCAGTAGACCGGGACAGAGATCCTATGGCTACACCTTC,CASRPGQRSYGYTF
TRBJ2-1,many,TRBV5-1,TRBD1,TGCGCCAGCAGCACCGGGACAGTCCGCAATGAGCAGTTCTTC,CASSTGTVRNEQFF
TRBJ2-2,.,TRBV7-2,.,TGTGCCAGCACCCTATTAGGGCGCACCGGGGAGCTGTTTTTT,CASTLLGRTGELFF
TRBJ2-3,.,TRBV7-2,TRBD2,TGTGCCAGCAGCTTAGTGGCGGGAGGGCCGGTGGATACGCAGTATTTT,CASSLVAGGPVDTQYF
TRBJ1-4,few,TRBV11-2,.,TGTGCCAGCAGCTTAAGCCCGGGCGCTGAAAAACTGTTTTTT,CASSLSPGAEKLFF
TRBJ2-1,.,TRBV7-9,TRBD2,TGTGCCAGCAGCCCGCCCCCTAGCGGCACCTACAATGAGCAGTTCTTC,CASSPPPSGTYNEQFF
TRBJ2-1,.,TRBV4-2,.,TGTGCCAGCAGCCATCCCTCTCCGGAAGAGCAGTTCTTC,CASSHPSPEEQFF
TRBJ1-4,few,TRBV6-1,TRBD1,TGTGCCATCAGAGGACAGGGTAATGAAAAACTGTTTTTT,CAIRGQGNEKLFF
TRBJ2-1,few,TRBV28,TRBD2,TGTGCCAGCAGCTCCGACCTACTAGCGGGCAATGAGCAGTTCTTC,CASSSDLLAGNEQFF
TRBJ2-7,few,TRBV5-1,TRBD2,TGCGCCAGCAGCTTCAGACTAGCGGGAAGCGAGCAGTACTTC,CASSFRLAGSEQYF
TRBJ2-7,few,TRBV10-3,.,TGTGCCATCAGTGCGGGTCAGGCTTTCTCTGGTCCCTACGAGCAGTACTTC,CAISAGQAFSGPYEQYF
TRBJ2-1,many,TRBV4-3,.,TGCGCCAGCAGCCAAGAACCAGGCTACAATGAGCAGTTCTTC,CASSQEPGYNEQFF
TRBJ2-7,few,TRBV5-1,TRBD1,TGCGCCAGCAGCTCAGCGACAGGGTCGGACGAGCAGTACTTC,CASSSATGSDEQYF
TRBJ1-2,.,TRBV7-2,.,TGTGCCAGCAGCTTACTAGTTGACGCGCGGTATGGCTACACCTTC,CASSLLVDARYGYTF
TRBJ2-7,.,TRBV28,.,TGTGCCAGCAGCCGCACAGGGTGGTTTCCCTACGAGCAGTACTTC,CASSRTGWFPYEQYF
TRBJ2-4,.,TRBV21-1,.,TGTGCCAGCAGCAAAAGGGGGACAGTATTTGACATTCAGTACTTC,CASSKRGTVFDIQYF
TRBJ2-1,few,TRBV5-1,TRBD2,TGCGCCAGCAGCTTGAATAGCGGGAGGAACAATGAGCAGTTCTTC,CASSLNSGRNNEQFF
TRBJ2-5,few,TRBV7-2,.,TGTGCCAGCAGCTTCGGACTAAGTCGCGCGGCCCAGTACTTC,CASSFGLSRAAQYF
TRBJ2-5,few,TRBV5-1,TRBD2,TGCGCCAGCAGCTTGCGGGAGGAAGGAGAGACCCAGTACTTC,CASSLREEGETQYF
TRBJ2-7,few,TRBV2,.,TGTGCCAGCAGTGAAGCTGGCAACGAGCAGTACTTC,CASSEAGNEQYF
TRBJ2-4,many,TRBV7-8,.,TGTGCCAGCAGTTCGAGGGACATTCAGTACTTC,CASSSRDIQYF
TRBJ2-7,.,TRBV4-1,TRBD1,TGCGCCAGCAGCCAAGGGGGACAGTACACCTACGAGCAGTACTTC,CASSQGGQYTYEQYF
TRBJ2-1,many,TRBV7-2,.,TGTGCCAGCAGCGGTAGTGGTTTTCTTGAGCAGTTCTTC,CASSGSGFLEQFF
TRBJ2-7,few,TRBV20-1,.,TGCAGTGCCGGTCGTGGGAGCGAGCAGTACTTC,CSAGRGSEQYF
TRBJ1-2,.,TRBV29-1,TRBD1,TGCAGCGTTGGACAGGGGGCCGACGGCTACACCTTC,CSVGQGADGYTF
TRBJ2-5,.,TRBV15,TRBD1,TGTGCCACCAGCAGAGATTGGGCAGGGGGCGACACCCAGTACTTC,CATSRDWAGGDTQYF